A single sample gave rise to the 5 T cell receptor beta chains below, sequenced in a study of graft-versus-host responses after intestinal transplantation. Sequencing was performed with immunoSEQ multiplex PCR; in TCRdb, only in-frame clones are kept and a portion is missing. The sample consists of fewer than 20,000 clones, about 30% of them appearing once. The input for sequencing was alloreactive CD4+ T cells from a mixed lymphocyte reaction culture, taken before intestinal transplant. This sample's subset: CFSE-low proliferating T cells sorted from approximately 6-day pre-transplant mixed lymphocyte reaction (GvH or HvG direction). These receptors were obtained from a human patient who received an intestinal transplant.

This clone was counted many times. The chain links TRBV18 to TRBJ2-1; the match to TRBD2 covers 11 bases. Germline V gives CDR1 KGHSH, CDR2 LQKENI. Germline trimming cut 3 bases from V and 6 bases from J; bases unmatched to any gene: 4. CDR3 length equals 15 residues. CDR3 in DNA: TGTGCCAGCTCACCTAGCGGGAGGGGGCTCAATGAGCAGTTCTTC. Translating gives CASSPSGRGLNEQFF.

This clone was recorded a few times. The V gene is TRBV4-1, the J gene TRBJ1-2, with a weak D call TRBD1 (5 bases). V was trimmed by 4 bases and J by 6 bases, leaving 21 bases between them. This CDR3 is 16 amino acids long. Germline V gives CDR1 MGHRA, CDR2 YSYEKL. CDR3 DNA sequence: TGCGCCAGCAGCCTCACCGGGACGTCGATGAGAGATGGCTACACCTTC. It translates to CASSLTGTSMRDGYTF.

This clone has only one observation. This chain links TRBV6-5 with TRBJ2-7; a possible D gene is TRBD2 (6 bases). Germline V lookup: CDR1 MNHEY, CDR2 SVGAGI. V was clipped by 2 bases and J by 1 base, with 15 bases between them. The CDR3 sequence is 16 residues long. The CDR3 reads CASSYGIQRVSYEQYF. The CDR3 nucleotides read TGTGCCAGCAGTTACGGGATTCAGCGGGTTTCCTACGAGCAGTACTTC.

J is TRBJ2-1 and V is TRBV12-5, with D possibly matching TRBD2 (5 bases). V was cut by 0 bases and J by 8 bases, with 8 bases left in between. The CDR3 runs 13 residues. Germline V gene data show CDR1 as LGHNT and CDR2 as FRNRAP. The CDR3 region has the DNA TGTGCTAGTGGTTTGGTACGGCGGGATGAGCAGTTCTTC. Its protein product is CASGLVRRDEQFF.

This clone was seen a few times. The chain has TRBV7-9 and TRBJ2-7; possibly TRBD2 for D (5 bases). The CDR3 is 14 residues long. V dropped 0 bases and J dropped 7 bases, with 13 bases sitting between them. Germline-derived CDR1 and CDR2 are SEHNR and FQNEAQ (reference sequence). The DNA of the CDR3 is TGTGCCAGCAGCTTAGCGGGAGTCAACTGGGAGCAGTACTTC. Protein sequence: CASSLAGVNWEQYF.